This T cell receptor (beta chain) was identified in a study of blood T cell repertoires in COVID-19. Germline CDR1 reads SGHRS; CDR2 reads YFSETQ. The junction had 6 bases not matched to a gene; V was cut back by 0 bases and J by 4 bases. This CDR3 has 16 residues. Study processing details: From reference gene primer amplification, estimates of nucleated cell counts were derived. This table comes from immunoSEQ multiplex PCR, and its TCRdb copy is limited to in-frame clones, with some not included. That table gives V, J and clone size, and the DNA gave D and trimming. The data contain tens of thousands of clones, 80% of them singletons.

The clonotype was recovered from an older woman with acute or convalescent COVID-19. Sequenced sample: peripheral blood. The rearrangement joins TRBV5-1 to TRBJ1-4; 7 bases fit TRBD1. The CDR3 sequence is CASSLGDRDSNEKLFF. CDR3 sequence (DNA): TGCGCCAGCAGCTTGGGGGACCGGGACAGTAATGAAAAACTGTTTTTT.